One and the same sample provided the 28 T cell receptor beta chains below, sequenced in a study of CD8 T cells in ankylosing spondylitis. TCRdb re-called the 5' RACE reads with MiXCR, one entry per CDR3 protein. The repertoire holds approximately 350,000 distinct CDR3 sequences, with roughly 20% as singletons. The sequenced sample consisted of blood, either unsorted or a sorted T cell fraction (not recorded which). The receptor set was obtained from a male donor with ankylosing spondylitis or in good health (not recorded which).

This clonotype came up a few times. The V call is TRBV14, the J call TRBJ2-1; D uncertain. Germline CDR1 SGHDN, CDR2 FVKESK. V shed 0 bases and J shed 5 bases, with 14 bases lying between them. The CDR3 has 16 residues. In nucleotides, the CDR3 is TGTGCCAGCAGCCAAGAAAGCACCTTGGGCAACAATGAGCAGTTCTTC. Amino acids: CASSQESTLGNNEQFF.

The V and J genes are TRBV7-2 and TRBJ2-3; D is ambiguous. The germline CDR1 and CDR2 sequences are SGHTA and FQGNSA. Trimming cost V 7 bases and J 3 bases, with 11 bases left between them. The CDR3 is made up of 13 amino acids. CDR3 protein: CASTSPYTDTQYF. The CDR3, as DNA: TGTGCCAGCACCAGTCCTTATACAGATACGCAGTATTTT.

Only one count was recorded for this clonotype. J is TRBJ2-5 and V is TRBV30; D not resolved. Trimming left V 1 base short and J 5 bases short, with 11 bases between. The CDR3 is 13 residues long. CDR1 is GTSNPN and CDR2 is SVGIG in the germline V gene (reference sequence). Written as DNA, the CDR3 is TGTGCCTGGAGTGGTCTGGAGTGGGAGACCCAGTACTTC. It yields the protein CAWSGLEWETQYF.

This clonotype turned up a few times. J is TRBJ2-3 and V is TRBV29-1; 14 positions match TRBD2. CDR1 is SQVTM and CDR2 is ANQGSEA in the germline V gene. CDR3 size: 14 residues. V gave up 8 bases and J gave up 6 bases; unmatched junction bases: 7. CDR3 amino acids: CSIGTSGGLDTQYF. In nucleotides, the CDR3 is TGCAGCATAGGGACTAGCGGGGGCCTGGATACGCAGTATTTT.

The rearrangement uses TRBV27 and TRBJ2-7; D possibly matches TRBD1 or TRBD2 (5 bases each). Germline loops: CDR1 MNHEY, CDR2 SMNVEV (reference sequence). The CDR3 is made up of 14 amino acids. Trimming shortened V by 1 base and J by 4 bases, and 11 bases separated the two germline ends. The CDR3 protein is CASSLWGSGYEQYF. The CDR3 DNA is TGTGCCAGCAGTTTATGGGGGTCGGGGTACGAGCAGTACTTC.

Points on this clonotype: A much larger clone differs by one base, so this may be a read error. The chain has TRBV12-3 or TRBV12-4 and TRBJ2-2; D is undetermined. V was shortened by 3 bases and J by 7 bases, with 3 bases between the two germline ends. This CDR3 is 11 amino acids long. CDR3 amino acids: CASSFVGELFF. CDR3 DNA sequence: TGTGCCAGCAGTTTTGTCGGGGAGCTGTTTTTT.

The chain combines TRBV4-1 with TRBJ2-2; D might be TRBD1 (6 bases). Trimming took off 5 bases at V and 6 bases at J, with 13 bases between the two ends. The CDR3 loop spans 14 amino acids. The germline gives CDR1 MGHRA, CDR2 YSYEKL. The CDR3 DNA follows: TGCGCCAGCAGCGAAACAGGGCCCCCCGGGGAGCTGTTTTTT. It encodes CASSETGPPGELFF.

V usage is TRBV28 and J usage is TRBJ2-1; TRBD1 matches 9 bases. Germline CDR1 is MDHEN and CDR2 is SYDVKM. Trimming cost V 10 bases and J 8 bases; bases outside gene matches: 9. The CDR3 loop spans 13 amino acids. CDR3 residues: CAILGTGLDEQFF. CDR3 DNA: TGTGCCATCCTAGGGACAGGGTTGGATGAGCAGTTCTTC. Filled out from reference TRBV28 and TRBJ2-1, the complete variable domain reads DVKVTQSSRYLVKRTGEKVFLECVQDMDHENMFWYRQDPGLGLRLIYFSYDVKMKEKGDIPEGYSVSREKKERFSLILESASTNQTSMYLCAILGTGLDEQFFGPGTRLTVL.

This clonotype appeared many times. The chain is built from TRBV29-1 and TRBJ2-3; a possible D gene is TRBD2 (6 bases). The CDR3 is 17 residues long. Trimming took 3 bases from V and 4 from J, leaving 23 bases between them. The V gene's germline CDR1 is SQVTM and CDR2 ANQGSEA. The CDR3 protein is CSVDLPWGVLEADTQYF. CDR3 nucleotide sequence: TGCAGCGTTGACCTCCCGTGGGGGGTCCTAGAGGCAGATACGCAGTATTTT.

V usage is TRBV5-6 and J usage is TRBJ2-7, with TRBD1 identical over 7 bases. This CDR3 spans 13 amino acids. Germline V lookup: CDR1 SGHDT, CDR2 YYEEEE. Trimming at V came to 3 bases and at J to 3 bases, leaving 3 bases not matched to a gene. The CDR3 DNA is TGTGCCAGCAGCTGGGACAGCCACTACGAGCAGTACTTC. It encodes CASSWDSHYEQYF.

This clonotype was seen a handful of times. This chain joins TRBV27 and TRBJ2-6; D gene unclear. V lost 0 bases and J lost 2, with 8 bases in between. Germline V gene lookup returns CDR1 MNHEY and CDR2 SMNVEV (reference sequence). The CDR3 has 16 residues. The CDR3 here is CASSLSIGAGANVLTF. CDR3 DNA sequence: TGTGCCAGCAGTTTATCGATTGGGGCTGGGGCCAACGTCCTGACTTTC. Based on the CDR3 plus reference TRBV27 and TRBJ2-6, the full variable domain is EAQVTQNPRYLITVTGKKLTVTCSQNMNHEYMSWYRQDPGLGLRQIYYSMNVEVTDKGDVPEGYKVSRKEKRNFPLILESPSPNQTSLYFCASSLSIGAGANVLTFGAGSRLTVL.

This chain joins TRBV6-4 and TRBJ2-1; a possible D gene is TRBD2 (7 bases). This CDR3 contains 16 residues. The germline gives CDR1 MRHNA, CDR2 SNTAGT. V was shortened by 0 bases and J by 2 bases, with 11 bases between the two germline ends. The CDR3 region is CASSDSMGGPYNEQFF. CDR3 bases: TGTGCCAGCAGTGACTCGATGGGGGGGCCCTACAATGAGCAGTTCTTC.

The chain is built from TRBV12-3 or TRBV12-4 and TRBJ2-4; no clear D. The CDR3 spans 15 residues. V lost 3 bases, J lost 1 base, and 10 bases lay in between. CDR3 in amino acids: CASSFGVGAKNIQYF. CDR3 sequence (DNA): TGTGCCAGCAGTTTTGGGGTGGGGGCCAAAAACATTCAGTACTTC.

The J gene is TRBJ1-1, the V gene TRBV27, with unresolved D. This CDR3 has 14 residues. Trimming shortened V by 5 bases and J by 4 bases, and 14 bases separated the two germline ends. Per germline, CDR1 MNHEY and CDR2 SMNVEV (reference sequence). The CDR3 spells CASSPHSLGTEAFF. The CDR3, as DNA: TGTGCCAGCAGTCCCCACAGCCTGGGCACTGAAGCTTTCTTT.

This chain uses TRBV20-1 with TRBJ2-7; D gene ambiguous. The CDR3 extends over 16 amino acids. Germline values: CDR1 DFQATT, CDR2 SNEGSKA (reference sequence). V was shortened by 1 base and J by 4 bases, with 20 bases between the two germline ends. CDR3 in amino acids: CSARAETGRSNYEQYF. DNA for the CDR3: TGCAGTGCTAGAGCGGAGACCGGACGGAGTAATTACGAGCAGTACTTC.

There are a few counts of this clonotype. The chain couples TRBV3-1 to TRBJ2-7; 9 nucleotides match TRBD2. The CDR3 is 18 residues long. CDR1 LGHDT and CDR2 YNNKEL come from the germline V gene (reference sequence). V shed 0 bases, J shed 2 bases, and the junction held 11 bases outside the gene matches. CDR3 residues: CASSQDGFGAGGTYEQYF. CDR3 bases: TGTGCCAGCAGCCAAGATGGGTTCGGAGCGGGGGGAACCTACGAGCAGTACTTC.

This clonotype was observed a few times. The rearrangement joins TRBV3-1 to TRBJ2-1; perhaps TRBD2 as D (5 bases). Germline V CDR1 and CDR2: LGHDT, YNNKEL (reference sequence). The CDR3 covers 15 residues. Trimming cost V 0 bases and J 6 bases, with 12 bases left between them. The CDR3 bases are TGTGCCAGCAGCCAAGAACTCGCTAGCTTCAATGAGCAGTTCTTC. Its protein product is CASSQELASFNEQFF.

This chain links TRBV18 with TRBJ2-7, with 7 bases identical to TRBD2. Trimming removed 0 bases from V and 2 bases from J; junction bases left unmatched: 4. CDR1 and CDR2 from the germline V gene are KGHSH and LQKENI. This CDR3 contains 15 residues. DNA for the CDR3: TGTGCCAGCTCACCACCCGTGGGAGGGACCTACGAGCAGTACTTC. This translates into CASSPPVGGTYEQYF.

This clonotype was detected only a few times. The V gene is TRBV29-1, the J gene TRBJ2-7; D could derive from TRBD1 or TRBD2 (6 bases each). The CDR3 contains 13 residues. Trimming stripped 4 bases from V and 5 bases from J, with 15 bases between. Per the germline V gene, CDR1 is SQVTM and CDR2 is ANQGSEA. The CDR3 DNA follows: TGCAGCGTTGGGCTCAACGGGGGCCACGAGCAGTACTTC. Encoded protein: CSVGLNGGHEQYF.

The chain uses TRBV11-1 and TRBJ2-7; 11 positions match TRBD2. The CDR3 is 19 residues long. After removal of 2 bases from V and 2 bases from J, the junction contained 14 bases not matched to a gene. Germline CDR1 reads SGHAT; CDR2 reads FQDESV (reference sequence). In DNA, the CDR3 is TGTGCCAGCAGCTTACGACTAGCGGGGAGCAAACCCCCAACCTACGAGCAGTACTTC. As protein: CASSLRLAGSKPPTYEQYF.

This rearrangement joins TRBV7-6 to TRBJ2-1; D uncertain. This CDR3 is 13 amino acids long. The V gene's germline CDR1 is SGHVS and CDR2 FNYEAQ. Between the trimmed V and J ends, which lost 6 bases and 4 bases, there was a span of 10 bases. CDR3 in amino acids: CASSYIRYNEQFF. In DNA, the CDR3 is TGTGCCAGCAGTTACATACGGTACAATGAGCAGTTCTTC. Full variable domain (missing parts from reference TRBV7-6 and TRBJ2-1): GAGVSQSPRYKVTKRGQDVALRCDPISGHVSLYWYRQALGQGPEFLTYFNYEAQQDKSGLPNDRFSAERPEGSISTLTIQRTEQRDSAMYRCASSYIRYNEQFFGPGTRLTVL.

This clonotype has just a few counts. The V call is TRBV9, the J call TRBJ2-5; no definite D call. The length of the CDR3 is 18 residues. V lost 4 bases and J 3 bases, leaving 25 bases between the germline ends. Per germline, CDR1 SGDLS and CDR2 YYNGEE. In DNA, the CDR3 is TGTGCCAGCAGCTCGGTGGCCAAATTTTCCCCGAATGAAGAGACCCAGTACTTC. Translation: CASSSVAKFSPNEETQYF.

This clonotype was detected a few times. Here the CDR3 DNA reads TGTGCCAGTTCGTCAGGGGAATCGGTCACTGAAGCTTTCTTT. Encoded protein: CASSSGESVTEAFF. The chain carries TRBV6-1 and TRBJ1-1, with D possibly matching TRBD1 (6 bases). This CDR3 contains 14 residues. Per the germline V gene, CDR1 is MNHNS and CDR2 is SASEGT. Trimming removed 9 bases from V and 4 bases from J, with 18 bases in between.

The chain carries TRBV5-8 and TRBJ2-3, with 8 positions matching TRBD1. The CDR3 is 17 residues long. The J segment lost 2 bases and the V segment lost 3 bases, leaving 11 bases of the junction unmatched. The germline V gene encodes CDR1 SGHTS and CDR2 YDEGEE. This CDR3 is CASSSQTWTGITDTQYF. The CDR3 bases are TGTGCCAGCAGCTCACAGACGTGGACAGGGATCACAGATACGCAGTATTTT. Combining the CDR3 with reference TRBV5-8 and TRBJ2-3 gives the whole variable domain EAGVTQSPTHLIKTRGQQATLRCSPISGHTSVYWYQQALGLGLQFLLWYDEGEERNRGNFPPRFSGRQFPNYSSELNVNALELEDSALYLCASSSQTWTGITDTQYFGPGTRLTVL.

The table lists this clonotype with a few counts. The CDR3 DNA is TGCAGTGCAAACATCCGGGACAGAACCTACGAGCAGTACTTC. Its translation: CSANIRDRTYEQYF. The rearrangement uses TRBV20-1 and TRBJ2-7; 7 bases fit TRBD1. CDR1 and CDR2 (germline): DFQATT, SNEGSKA (reference sequence). The CDR3 contains 14 residues. The trim removed 6 bases at V and 2 bases at J, leaving 10 bases unmatched.

The sample holds many counts of this clonotype. The chain links TRBV2 to TRBJ2-3, with 11 bases matching TRBD1. V lost 6 bases and J lost 3; bases outside the gene matches: 11. Germline CDR1 reads SNHLY; CDR2 reads FYNNEI. CDR3 size: 17 residues. CDR3 nucleotide sequence: TGTGCCAGCAGCCACCCCACGGGACAGGGGGTGACAGATACGCAGTATTTT. Translating it yields CASSHPTGQGVTDTQYF.

This clonotype has more than one count but fewer than ten. J is TRBJ2-7 and V is TRBV5-1, with D perhaps being TRBD1 or TRBD2 (5 bases each). Trimming left V 4 bases short and J 3 bases short, with 11 bases between. The length of the CDR3 is 13 residues. Germline loops: CDR1 SGHRS, CDR2 YFSETQ. The CDR3 coding sequence is TGCGCCAGCAGCCCCGGGACCCTCTACGAGCAGTACTTC. Residues: CASSPGTLYEQYF.

The sample holds a few counts of this clonotype. CDR3 sequence (DNA): TGTGCCATCAAGGGACTAGCGGGGGGGCAAGAGACCCAGTACTTC. Translated: CAIKGLAGGQETQYF. The chain employs TRBV10-3 and TRBJ2-5; 16 nucleotides align to TRBD2. Losses at the gene ends were 7 bases for V and 2 bases for J; bases not matched to a gene: 1. CDR3 length equals 15 residues. Germline values: CDR1 ENHRY, CDR2 SYGVKD.